The rows below give T cell receptor beta chains drawn from one sample of a study of blood T cell repertoires in COVID-19. Sequencing used immunoSEQ multiplex PCR; TCRdb keeps in-frame clones, though not all of them. The top ten clones hold about 3.9% of a sample with tens of thousands of clones, around two thirds of them seen once. Source material: peripheral blood. Receptors were obtained from a man aged 70-80 years with COVID-19, enrolled during active disease. Both conserved end residues are part of each CDR3.

V,J,CDR3
TRBV27,TRBJ1-1,CASSLISDRGRTEAFF
TRBV5-1,TRBJ2-5,CASSSGTTQETQYF
TRBV27,TRBJ2-6,CASSSGTGRSGANVLTF
TRBV9,TRBJ1-1,CASSGQRNTEAFF
TRBV14,TRBJ2-7,CASSRQDRGLTYEQYF
TRBV9,TRBJ1-6,CASTGDPYNSPLHF
TRBV3-1/TRBV3-2,TRBJ2-7,CASSQLSGSHTGYEQYF
TRBV6-1,TRBJ2-2,CASSERGGLEGTGELFF
TRBV2,TRBJ1-1,CASSVSLRDRGDTEAFF
TRBV6-6,TRBJ2-7,CASSSQGSPYEQYF
TRBV4-3,TRBJ1-4,CASSQDGGAGRGEKLFF
TRBV9,TRBJ2-1,CASSVAGQEYNEQFF
TRBV5-5,TRBJ2-3,CASSYLTDTQYF
TRBV4-1,TRBJ2-3,CASSPTRTSGSLSTDTQYF
TRBV5-1,TRBJ2-5,CASRQGDKETQYF
TRBV19,TRBJ2-2,CASSIWAGTNTGELFF
TRBV5-1,TRBJ1-4,CASSFGGSNEKLFF
TRBV5-1,TRBJ2-1,CASSLGGTSGYNEQFF
TRBV7-8,TRBJ2-7,CASSFSGSYEQYF
TRBV28,TRBJ1-2,CASSVPGGQYGYTF
TRBV6-5,TRBJ1-4,CASRRKGQADEKLFF
TRBV24-1,TRBJ1-2,CATSQGAHYGYTF
TRBV3-1/TRBV3-2,TRBJ2-1,CASSRQVVAGENGNEQFF
TRBV27,TRBJ2-7,CASSFRRPGTSGREFYEQYF
TRBV18,TRBJ1-3,CASSPTGAFSGNTIYF